This record looks at one T cell receptor (beta chain) sequence and its context. This clonotype was recorded many times. What this receptor recognizes is not known. Base qualities are not recorded, but no much larger clone differs from it by a single base. Synovial fluid samples and blood samples obtained from the same ankylosing spondylitis patients were matched. These data belong to a study of CD8 T cells in ankylosing spondylitis (dated by TCRdb to 2017 to 2019). Broadly, across the study: The study set out to find disease-linked TCR variants by profiling T cell receptor beta repertoires in ankylosing spondylitis patients and healthy donors. The full study cohort comprised about 24 ankylosing spondylitis patients and 110 or so healthy donors. Peripheral blood was sampled, and synovial fluid was also collected from ankylosing spondylitis patients.

The listed sequencing device is Illumina HiSeq 2500. TCR beta libraries were prepared by quantitative 5'-RACE with molecular barcodes. As for how the authors treated the data: A new computational method based on a probabilistic model of VDJ rearrangement was used to identify disease-linked TCR variants. The public reads were run again by TCRdb, first through fastp at Q25 and then through MiXCR, and only productive beta chains were kept. Records with the same CDR3 protein are collapsed into one entry carrying the most frequent genes and DNA. TCRdb, rather than the study authors, made the V and J calls. The sample table shows about 140,000 distinct CDR3 sequences, and more than 7% are seen once. 7.3% of the sample is taken by the ten largest. What the study reported, not specific to this receptor: Some of the motif variants had been reported before in the synovial fluid and blood of reactive arthritis patients, a finding that suggests common disease-initiation mechanisms. A TCR beta motif of several highly homologous amino acid variants appeared characteristic of blood from ankylosing spondylitis patients. In peripheral blood, the disease-linked clones were found at relatively low frequencies and had a CD8+ phenotype. According to the report, matched synovial fluid samples from ankylosing spondylitis patients were significantly enriched for the disease-linked clones.

V lost 3 bases and J lost 9 bases; the stretch between them is 15 bases long. For CDR1 and CDR2, the germline V gene lists KGHSH and LQKENI. The CDR3 covers 14 residues, taking in both the cysteine and the phenylalanine. The DNA shown is the 42-base CDR3, in frame from base 1. Material for sequencing was synovial fluid, either unsorted or a sorted T cell fraction (not recorded which). This clonotype was sampled from a male donor with ankylosing spondylitis. The chain is assembled from TRBV18 and TRBJ2-1; the D gene could be TRBD1 or TRBD2, each one agreeing over 5 bases. DNA sequence: TGTGCCAGCTCACCTGCGGGCGATAGGGGTGAGCAGTTCTTC. Its amino acids are CASSPAGDRGEQFF.